The 29 T cell receptor beta chains below come from one sample, sequenced in a study of cytomegalovirus exposure and HLA in healthy donors. TCRdb's table, derived via immunoSEQ multiplex PCR, lists solely in-frame clones and lacks some. The data show tens of thousands of clones, roughly 94% seen once. The material sequenced was PBMCs. The receptors were gathered from a man younger than 35 in good health and CMV-seropositive.

The chain combines TRBV9 with TRBJ2-1; 8 bases are a match to TRBD1. The CDR3 sequence is 16 residues long. After removal of 4 bases from V and 8 bases from J, the junction contained 14 bases not matched to a gene. Germline lookup yields CDR1 SGDLS and CDR2 YYNGEE. The CDR3 DNA reads TGTGCCAGCAGCACATGGACAGGGTCGAGAGCGGATGAGCAGTTCTTC. Its protein product is CASSTWTGSRADEQFF.

This chain connects TRBV5-6 to TRBJ2-1, with 8 bases matching TRBD2. The CDR3 is 16 amino acids. Per germline, CDR1 SGHDT and CDR2 YYEEEE. Germline trimming cut 0 bases from V and 0 bases from J; bases unmatched to any gene: 2. For the CDR3, the DNA is TGTGCCAGCAGCTTGGGGAGCGGGAGCTCCTACAATGAGCAGTTCTTC. This translates into CASSLGSGSSYNEQFF.

The chain uses TRBV7-8 and TRBJ1-2, with 9 positions matching TRBD1. V dropped 5 bases and J dropped 5; count of bases not matched to a gene: 3. CDR3 length equals 13 residues. Germline V gives CDR1 SGHVS, CDR2 FQNEAQ. CDR3 bases: TGTGCCAGCAGCACGGACAGGGGTTATGGCTACACCTTC. Translated, it gives CASSTDRGYGYTF.

The CDR3 region is CASSLRESTGELFF. CDR3 sequence (DNA): TGTGCCAGCAGCTTGAGGGAATCCACCGGGGAGCTGTTTTTT. The J gene is TRBJ2-2, the V gene TRBV7-3, with D maybe TRBD2 (5 bases). This CDR3 spans 14 amino acids. Germline V gene sequence: CDR1 SGHTA, CDR2 FQGTGA. Trimming took 3 bases from V and 4 from J, leaving 9 bases between them.

This clone was found once. The rearrangement links TRBV18 to TRBJ1-1; 7 nucleotides agree with TRBD1. V was clipped by 6 bases and J by 1 base; unmatched bases: 11. The CDR3 is made up of 16 amino acids. Germline values: CDR1 KGHSH, CDR2 LQKENI. CDR3 in amino acids: CASSPTQGEGNTEAFF. CDR3 sequence (DNA): TGTGCCAGCTCGCCTACTCAGGGGGAAGGGAACACTGAAGCTTTCTTT.

V gene TRBV7-2 combines with J gene TRBJ1-5; 8 nucleotides align to TRBD1. V shed 1 base and J 4 bases; nucleotides not matched to a gene: 3. In germline, CDR1 is SGHTA, CDR2 FQGNSA. This CDR3 has 15 amino acids. CDR3 bases: TGTGCCAGCAGCTTAGACAGGGGGGCAAATCAGCCCCAGCATTTT. This sequence encodes CASSLDRGANQPQHF.

J is TRBJ2-5 and V is TRBV6-1; maybe TRBD1 (6 bases). The CDR3 is 15 amino acids. Germline V gene lookup returns CDR1 MNHNS and CDR2 SASEGT. The V and J ends lost 4 bases and 1 base respectively, with 13 bases between them. CDR3 sequence reads: CASSGLTGVQETQYF. The CDR3 coding sequence is TGTGCCAGCAGTGGACTGACAGGAGTCCAAGAGACCCAGTACTTC.

This clone is a singleton in its sample. The chain carries TRBV7-8 and TRBJ1-4; 8 bases are shared with TRBD1. CDR3 length equals 14 residues. Trimming took 5 bases from V and 7 from J; bases not matched to a gene: 6. Germline assignment: CDR1 SGHVS and CDR2 FQNEAQ. As DNA, the CDR3 is TGTGCCAGCAGCGTGGGACAGGACGGTGAAAAACTGTTTTTT. Encoded protein: CASSVGQDGEKLFF.

The chain combines TRBV28 with TRBJ1-1, with D perhaps matching TRBD1 (5 bases). The CDR3 extends over 16 amino acids. CDR1 and CDR2 (germline): MDHEN, SYDVKM. Trimming pared 5 bases from V and 1 base from J, leaving 17 bases between. CDR3 protein: CASSPPGGRENTEAFF. The CDR3 DNA reads as TGTGCCAGCAGTCCCCCGGGGGGGAGGGAGAACACTGAAGCTTTCTTT.

This clone occurred once. The chain links TRBV7-9 to TRBJ2-7; a possible D gene is TRBD1 (6 bases). Germline V lookup: CDR1 SEHNR, CDR2 FQNEAQ (reference sequence). The CDR3 totals 16 residues. The ends were cut back, 2 bases at V and 2 bases at J, with 16 bases in the middle. This chain's CDR3 is CASSLITGTKTYEQYF. Written as DNA, the CDR3 is TGTGCCAGCAGCTTAATAACCGGGACAAAAACCTACGAGCAGTACTTC.

The chain employs TRBV6-5 and TRBJ1-2; 10 bases are shared with TRBD1. The V and J ends lost 0 bases and 7 bases, in that order; junction bases with no gene match: 2. The CDR3 runs 14 residues. Germline V gene lookup returns CDR1 MNHEY and CDR2 SVGAGI. In nucleotides, the CDR3 is TGTGCCAGCAGTTACTCCCGGGACAGGGGTGGCTACACCTTC. Protein: CASSYSRDRGGYTF.

The J gene is TRBJ2-2, the V gene TRBV28; 8 bases map to TRBD2. The germline V gene encodes CDR1 MDHEN and CDR2 SYDVKM. The CDR3 length is 15 residues. J was trimmed by 1 base and V by 6 bases; bases with no gene match: 4. Written as DNA, the CDR3 is TGTGCCAGCAGCCTGACTAGCGAGAACACCGGGGAGCTGTTTTTT. Protein: CASSLTSENTGELFF.

The rearrangement joins TRBV7-6 to TRBJ1-1, with TRBD1 matching 8 bases. Looked up from germline, CDR1 is SGHVS and CDR2 is FNYEAQ. CDR3 size: 14 residues. The J segment lost 4 bases and the V segment lost 6 bases, leaving 7 bases of the junction unmatched. In DNA, the CDR3 is TGTGCCAGCAGAACTCTTACAGGGGGCACTGAAGCTTTCTTT. Translating it yields CASRTLTGGTEAFF.

The chain uses TRBV11-3 and TRBJ2-7; D might be TRBD2 (6 bases). The V end lost 5 bases, the J end lost 7 bases, and 12 bases lay between the germline ends. The CDR3 is 12 residues long. Germline CDR1 and CDR2: SGHNT and YENEEA. DNA for the CDR3: TGTGCCAGCAGCGGGGACTCCGAGGAGCAGTACTTC. The encoded protein is CASSGDSEEQYF.

The CDR3 here is CASTPQAGADTQYF. In nucleotides, the CDR3 is TGTGCCAGCACGCCTCAGGCGGGGGCAGATACGCAGTATTTT. The chain carries TRBV6-5 and TRBJ2-3; 7 bases are shared with TRBD2. The germline V gene has CDR1 MNHEY and CDR2 SVGAGI. CDR3 size: 14 residues. Trimming at V came to 7 bases and at J to 4 bases, leaving 8 bases not matched to a gene.

The J gene is TRBJ2-5, the V gene TRBV28; D possibly corresponds to TRBD1 (6 bases). CDR3 size: 14 residues. Per the germline V gene, CDR1 is MDHEN and CDR2 is SYDVKM. Trimming removed 6 bases at V and 3 bases at J, with 14 bases between. CDR3 in amino acids: CASSGQPEEETQYF. The CDR3 DNA follows: TGTGCCAGCAGCGGACAGCCGGAAGAAGAGACCCAGTACTTC. Using reference TRBV28 and TRBJ2-5 for the parts outside the CDR3, the full variable domain is DVKVTQSSRYLVKRTGEKVFLECVQDMDHENMFWYRQDPGLGLRLIYFSYDVKMKEKGDIPEGYSVSREKKERFSLILESASTNQTSMYLCASSGQPEEETQYFGPGTRLLVL.

The V call is TRBV7-2, the J call TRBJ2-3, with a weak D call TRBD2 (5 bases). V lost 3 bases, J lost 4 bases, and 8 bases lay in between. The CDR3 sequence is 13 residues long. Germline V gives CDR1 SGHTA, CDR2 FQGNSA. The CDR3 sequence: CASSFTGSDTQYF. The CDR3, as DNA: TGTGCCAGCAGCTTCACGGGATCAGATACGCAGTATTTT. The full variable domain, in which reference TRBV7-2 and TRBJ2-3 provide the parts outside the CDR3, is GAGVSQSPSNKVTEKGKDVELRCDPISGHTALYWYRQSLGQGLEFLIYFQGNSAPDKSGLPSDRFSAERTGGSVSTLTIQRTQQEDSAVYLCASSFTGSDTQYFGPGTRLTVL.

The chain carries TRBV27 and TRBJ2-7, with 7 bases that match TRBD2. Germline assignment: CDR1 MNHEY and CDR2 SMNVEV (reference sequence). This CDR3 has 13 amino acids. The J segment lost 2 bases and the V segment lost 7 bases, leaving 5 bases of the junction unmatched. In nucleotides, the CDR3 is TGTGCCAGCATGGGGGGGGACCCCTACGAGCAGTACTTC. Protein sequence: CASMGGDPYEQYF.

V usage is TRBV14 and J usage is TRBJ2-1, with 7 positions matching TRBD2. Trimming took 0 bases from V and 8 from J; bases not matched to a gene: 10. Germline V lookup: CDR1 SGHDN, CDR2 FVKESK. The CDR3 sequence is 16 residues long. The CDR3 here is CASSQDVGRWGYEQFF. The CDR3 DNA follows: TGTGCCAGCAGCCAAGATGTCGGGAGGTGGGGCTATGAGCAGTTCTTC.

The V call is TRBV7-2, the J call TRBJ2-7; D uncertain. From germline, CDR1 is SGHTA and CDR2 FQGNSA. Trimming took 2 bases from V and 2 from J, leaving 10 bases between them. The length of the CDR3 is 14 residues. The DNA for the CDR3 is TGTGCCAGCAGCTTACGAAGCATTACCTACGAGCAGTACTTC. Translation gives CASSLRSITYEQYF.

The J gene is TRBJ1-5, the V gene TRBV7-2; 7 bases agree with TRBD1. The V gene end was trimmed by 0 bases and the J gene end by 2 bases; junction bases not matched to a gene: 4. CDR1 and CDR2 (germline): SGHTA, FQGNSA. The CDR3 consists of 16 residues. CDR3 region: CASSLAGRGGNQPQHF. CDR3 nucleotides: TGTGCCAGCAGCTTAGCGGGCAGGGGGGGCAATCAGCCCCAGCATTTT.

The chain is built from TRBV2 and TRBJ2-7; D is perhaps TRBD2 (6 bases). The germline V gene encodes CDR1 SNHLY and CDR2 FYNNEI. Deletions cut 5 bases from V and 0 bases from J, with 17 bases between. The CDR3 has 16 amino acids. In DNA form, the CDR3 reads TGTGCCAGCAGTTCTTTTGACACGGGACTCTCCTACGAGCAGTACTTC. Residues: CASSSFDTGLSYEQYF.

The chain recombines TRBV18 with TRBJ2-1, with 11 bases identical to TRBD2. Per germline, CDR1 KGHSH and CDR2 LQKENI. Losses at the gene ends were 3 bases for V and 4 bases for J; bases not matched to a gene: 5. This CDR3 region has 16 residues. CDR3 region: CASSPIGLAGYNEQFF. The CDR3 coding sequence is TGTGCCAGCTCACCGATCGGACTAGCGGGTTACAATGAGCAGTTCTTC.

The chain links TRBV5-5 to TRBJ1-5; TRBD1 matches at 8 bases. The germline CDR1 and CDR2 sequences are SGHKS and YYEKEE (reference sequence). The CDR3 extends over 16 amino acids. Germline trimming cut 2 bases from V and 3 bases from J; bases unmatched to any gene: 7. This CDR3 is CASSFSAGGPNQPQHF. The CDR3 bases are TGTGCCAGCAGCTTTTCGGCAGGGGGCCCCAATCAGCCCCAGCATTTT.

V is TRBV29-1 and J is TRBJ2-1; possibly TRBD2 for D (6 bases). The germline gives CDR1 SQVTM, CDR2 ANQGSEA. The CDR3 spans 13 residues. The germline V and J ends were trimmed by 2 bases and 4 bases, with 9 bases remaining between them. CDR3 nucleotides: TGCAGCGTTGAAACGGGAGAATACAATGAGCAGTTCTTC. This encodes CSVETGEYNEQFF.

The rearrangement uses TRBV19 and TRBJ1-5; 9 nucleotides line up with TRBD1. Trimming cost V 1 base and J 6 bases; bases outside gene matches: 7. This CDR3 spans 16 amino acids. Germline assignment: CDR1 LNHDA and CDR2 SQIVND (reference sequence). Here the CDR3 reads CASSIGGQGVLQPQHF. CDR3 nucleotide sequence: TGTGCCAGTAGTATAGGGGGACAGGGTGTCCTTCAGCCCCAGCATTTT. Full variable domain (remainder filled in from reference TRBV19 and TRBJ1-5): DGGITQSPKYLFRKEGQNVTLSCEQNLNHDAMYWYRQDPGQGLRLIYYSQIVNDFQKGDIAEGYSVSREKKESFPLTVTSAQKNPTAFYLCASSIGGQGVLQPQHFGDGTRLSIL.

This rearrangement joins TRBV19 to TRBJ1-1; D remains unclear. The CDR3 loop spans 14 amino acids. Germline loops: CDR1 LNHDA, CDR2 SQIVND (reference sequence). Trimming left V 9 bases short and J 4 bases short, with 18 bases between. The CDR3 nucleotides read TGTGCCAGCCATCTAGGAAGCGGCCGCACTGAAGCTTTCTTT. It specifies CASHLGSGRTEAFF. Based on the CDR3 plus reference TRBV19 and TRBJ1-1, the full variable domain is DGGITQSPKYLFRKEGQNVTLSCEQNLNHDAMYWYRQDPGQGLRLIYYSQIVNDFQKGDIAEGYSVSREKKESFPLTVTSAQKNPTAFYLCASHLGSGRTEAFFGQGTRLTVV.

The chain uses TRBV6-6 and TRBJ2-3; 10 positions agree with TRBD2. Germline loops: CDR1 MNHNY, CDR2 SVGAGI (reference sequence). Trimming cost V 6 bases and J 7 bases; bases outside gene matches: 7. This CDR3 spans 14 amino acids. This CDR3 is CASSPGTSANTQYF. In DNA, the CDR3 is TGTGCCAGCAGCCCCGGGACTAGCGCTAATACGCAGTATTTT.

The V and J genes are TRBV4-3 and TRBJ2-2; TRBD1 matches at 10 bases. Germline lookup yields CDR1 LGHNA and CDR2 YSLEER. Trimming at V came to 10 bases and at J to 8 bases, leaving 7 bases not matched to a gene. CDR3 size: 13 residues. In DNA form, the CDR3 reads TGCGCCACCAACGACAGGGGGCGAGGGGAGCTGTTTTTT. It yields the protein CATNDRGRGELFF.